The clone carrying this T cell receptor beta chain appeared a few times. TCRdb's table, derived via immunoSEQ multiplex PCR, lists solely in-frame clones and lacks some. The sample has approximately 400,000 clones; about 89% are singletons. Germline V gives CDR1 SEHNR, CDR2 FQNEAQ (reference sequence). The CDR3 totals 12 residues. The junction had 5 bases not matched to a gene; V was cut back by 7 bases and J by 9 bases. The data were obtained in a study of blood T cell repertoires in COVID-19. For the study at large: The cDNA or gDNA used as material had been derived from T cells, B-cell-depleted T cells, or PBMCs.

The sample comprised peripheral blood. V and J are TRBV7-9 and TRBJ2-1; TRBD2 aligns across 8 bases. The TCR originated in a man aged 35-49 years with acute or convalescent COVID-19. In DNA form, the CDR3 reads TGTGCCAGCACAACCCGGGGGGGTGAGCAGTTCTTC. It is translated as CASTTRGGEQFF. The variable domain in full, completed from reference TRBV7-9 and TRBJ2-1, reads DTGVSQNPRHKITKRGQNVTFRCDPISEHNRLYWYRQTLGQGPEFLTYFQNEAQLEKSRLLSDRFSAERPKGSFSTLEIQRTEQGDSAMYLCASTTRGGEQFFGPGTRLTVL.